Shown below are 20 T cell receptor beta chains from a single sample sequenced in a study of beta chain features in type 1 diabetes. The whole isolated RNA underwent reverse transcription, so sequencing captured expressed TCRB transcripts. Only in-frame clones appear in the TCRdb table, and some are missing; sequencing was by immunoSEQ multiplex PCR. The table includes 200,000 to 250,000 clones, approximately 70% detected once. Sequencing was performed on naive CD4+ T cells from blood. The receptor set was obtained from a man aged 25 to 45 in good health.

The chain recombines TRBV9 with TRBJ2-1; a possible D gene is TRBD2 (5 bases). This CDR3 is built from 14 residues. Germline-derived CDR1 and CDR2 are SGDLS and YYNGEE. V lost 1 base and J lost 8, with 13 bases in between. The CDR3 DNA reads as TGTGCCAGCAGCGTAATATCTAGCAACGATGAGCAGTTCTTC. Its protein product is CASSVISSNDEQFF.

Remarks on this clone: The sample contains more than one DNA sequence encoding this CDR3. This CDR3 is CSVGGGLSYEQYF. The CDR3 DNA is TGCAGCGTTGGTGGGGGTCTCTCCTACGAGCAGTACTTC. The chain couples TRBV29-1 to TRBJ2-7, with D perhaps being TRBD1 or TRBD2 (5 bases each). V dropped 4 bases and J dropped 0 bases, with 10 bases sitting between them. CDR3 length equals 13 residues. Germline CDR1 SQVTM, CDR2 ANQGSEA.

The CDR3 region is CASSLGQGAYNEQFF. CDR3 sequence (DNA): TGTGCCAGCAGCCTGGGACAGGGGGCCTACAATGAGCAGTTCTTC. The J gene is TRBJ2-1, the V gene TRBV7-9; TRBD1 agrees at 11 bases. The V gene end was trimmed by 5 bases and the J gene end by 2 bases; junction bases not matched to a gene: 2. The germline gives CDR1 SEHNR, CDR2 FQNEAQ (reference sequence). The CDR3 has 15 amino acids.

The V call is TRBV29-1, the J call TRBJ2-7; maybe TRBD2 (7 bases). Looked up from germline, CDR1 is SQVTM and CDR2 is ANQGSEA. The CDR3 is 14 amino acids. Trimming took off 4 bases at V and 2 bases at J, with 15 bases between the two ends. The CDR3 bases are TGCAGCGTTGCCCAATCCGGGGGGCCCTACGAGCAGTACTTC. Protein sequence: CSVAQSGGPYEQYF.

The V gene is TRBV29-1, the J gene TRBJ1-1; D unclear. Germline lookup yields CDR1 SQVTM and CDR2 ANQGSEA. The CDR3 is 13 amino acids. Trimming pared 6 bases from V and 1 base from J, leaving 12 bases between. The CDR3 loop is CSVVRMTNTEAFF. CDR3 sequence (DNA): TGCAGCGTCGTGCGGATGACGAACACTGAAGCTTTCTTT.

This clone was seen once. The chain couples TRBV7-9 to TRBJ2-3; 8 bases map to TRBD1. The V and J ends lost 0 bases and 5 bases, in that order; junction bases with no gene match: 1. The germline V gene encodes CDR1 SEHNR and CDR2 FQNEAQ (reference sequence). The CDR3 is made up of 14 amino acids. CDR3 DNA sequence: TGTGCCAGCAGCTTAGCCAGGGGGCGAGATACGCAGTATTTT. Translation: CASSLARGRDTQYF.

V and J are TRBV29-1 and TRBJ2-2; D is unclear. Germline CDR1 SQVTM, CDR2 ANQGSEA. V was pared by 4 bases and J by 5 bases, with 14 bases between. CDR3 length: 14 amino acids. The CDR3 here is CSVVSQVVTGELFF. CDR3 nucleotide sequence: TGCAGCGTTGTGTCGCAGGTCGTAACCGGGGAGCTGTTTTTT.

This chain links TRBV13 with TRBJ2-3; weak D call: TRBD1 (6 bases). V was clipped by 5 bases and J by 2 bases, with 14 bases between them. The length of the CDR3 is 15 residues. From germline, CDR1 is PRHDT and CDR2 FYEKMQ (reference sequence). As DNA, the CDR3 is TGTGCCAGCAGCCGGACCGGGACACTCACAGATACGCAGTATTTT. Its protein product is CASSRTGTLTDTQYF.

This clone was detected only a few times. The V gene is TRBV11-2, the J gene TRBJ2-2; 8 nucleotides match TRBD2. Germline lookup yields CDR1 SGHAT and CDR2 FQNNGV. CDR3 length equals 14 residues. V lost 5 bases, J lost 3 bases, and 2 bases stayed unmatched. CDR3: CASSPGRDTGELFF. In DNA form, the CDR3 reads TGTGCCAGCAGCCCCGGGAGGGACACCGGGGAGCTGTTTTTT.

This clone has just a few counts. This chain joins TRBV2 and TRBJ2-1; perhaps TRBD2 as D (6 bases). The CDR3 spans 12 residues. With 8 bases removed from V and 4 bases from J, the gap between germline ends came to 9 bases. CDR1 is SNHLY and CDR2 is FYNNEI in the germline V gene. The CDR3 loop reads CASGTGYNEQFF. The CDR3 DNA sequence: TGTGCCAGCGGGACTGGGTACAATGAGCAGTTCTTC.

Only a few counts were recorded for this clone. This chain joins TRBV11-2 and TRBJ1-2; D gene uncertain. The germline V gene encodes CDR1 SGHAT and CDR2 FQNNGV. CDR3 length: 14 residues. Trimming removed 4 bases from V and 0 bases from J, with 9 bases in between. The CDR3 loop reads CASSSGVTNYGYTF. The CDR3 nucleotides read TGTGCCAGCAGCTCGGGAGTGACTAACTATGGCTACACCTTC. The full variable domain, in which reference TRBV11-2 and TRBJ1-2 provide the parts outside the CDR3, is EAGVAQSPRYKIIEKRQSVAFWCNPISGHATLYWYQQILGQGPKLLIQFQNNGVVDDSQLPKDRFSAERLKGVDSTLKIQPAKLEDSAVYLCASSSGVTNYGYTFGSGTRLTVV.

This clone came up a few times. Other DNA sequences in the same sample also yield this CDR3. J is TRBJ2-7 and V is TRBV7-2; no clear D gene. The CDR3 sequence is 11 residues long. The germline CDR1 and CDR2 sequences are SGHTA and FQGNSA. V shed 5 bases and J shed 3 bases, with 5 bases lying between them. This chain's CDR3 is CASSAYYEQYF. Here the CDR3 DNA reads TGTGCCAGCAGCGCCTACTACGAGCAGTACTTC.

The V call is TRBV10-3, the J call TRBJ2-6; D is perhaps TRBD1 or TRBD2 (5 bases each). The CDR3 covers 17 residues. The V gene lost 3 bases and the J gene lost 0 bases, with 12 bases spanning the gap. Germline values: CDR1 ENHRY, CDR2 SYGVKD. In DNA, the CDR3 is TGTGCCATCAGTGAATCGAGAGGGGACTCTGGGGCCAACGTCCTGACTTTC. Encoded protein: CAISESRGDSGANVLTF.

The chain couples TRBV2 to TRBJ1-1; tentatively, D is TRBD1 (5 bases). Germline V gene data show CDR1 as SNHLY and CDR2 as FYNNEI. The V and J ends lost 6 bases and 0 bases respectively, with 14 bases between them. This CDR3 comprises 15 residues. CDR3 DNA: TGTGCCAGCAGCGGCCCCGGGGACGTGAACACTGAAGCTTTCTTT. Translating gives CASSGPGDVNTEAFF.

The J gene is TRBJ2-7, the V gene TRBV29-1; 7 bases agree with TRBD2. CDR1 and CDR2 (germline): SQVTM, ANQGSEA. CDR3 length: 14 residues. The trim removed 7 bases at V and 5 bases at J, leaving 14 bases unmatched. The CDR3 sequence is CSASLRLAENEQYF. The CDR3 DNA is TGCAGCGCCTCGTTGCGGCTAGCGGAGAACGAGCAGTACTTC.

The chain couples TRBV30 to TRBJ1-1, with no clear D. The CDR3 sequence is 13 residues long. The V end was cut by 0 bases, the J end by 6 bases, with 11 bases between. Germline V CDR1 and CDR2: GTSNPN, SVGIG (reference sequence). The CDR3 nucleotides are TGTGCCTGGAGTGTACGGGCAATCCCTGAAGCTTTCTTT. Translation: CAWSVRAIPEAFF.

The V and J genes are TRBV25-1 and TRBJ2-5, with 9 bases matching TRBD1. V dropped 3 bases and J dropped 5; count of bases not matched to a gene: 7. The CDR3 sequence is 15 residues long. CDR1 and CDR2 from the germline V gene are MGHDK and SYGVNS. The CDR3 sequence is CASSDPDRGTETQYF. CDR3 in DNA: TGTGCCAGCAGTGATCCCGACAGGGGGACGGAGACCCAGTACTTC. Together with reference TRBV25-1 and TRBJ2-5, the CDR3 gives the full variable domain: EADIYQTPRYLVIGTGKKITLECSQTMGHDKMYWYQQDPGMELHLIHYSYGVNSTEKGDLSSESTVSRIRTEHFPLTLESARPSHTSQYLCASSDPDRGTETQYFGPGTRLLVL.

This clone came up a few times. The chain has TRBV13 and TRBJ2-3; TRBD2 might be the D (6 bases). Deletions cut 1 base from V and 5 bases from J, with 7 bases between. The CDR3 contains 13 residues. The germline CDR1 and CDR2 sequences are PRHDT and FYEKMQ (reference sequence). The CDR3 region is CASSLVGGDTQYF. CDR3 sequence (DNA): TGTGCCAGCAGCTTAGTCGGGGGAGATACGCAGTATTTT.

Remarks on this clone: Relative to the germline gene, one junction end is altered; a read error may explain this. The DNA of the CDR3 is TGTGCCAGCAGCCAAGCTCCGGGAACTTATGAAAAACTGTTTTTT. The encoded protein is CASSQAPGTYEKLFF. The J gene is TRBJ1-4, the V gene TRBV5-4; D unclear. The germline V gene has CDR1 SGHNT and CDR2 YYREEE (reference sequence). The CDR3 loop spans 15 amino acids.

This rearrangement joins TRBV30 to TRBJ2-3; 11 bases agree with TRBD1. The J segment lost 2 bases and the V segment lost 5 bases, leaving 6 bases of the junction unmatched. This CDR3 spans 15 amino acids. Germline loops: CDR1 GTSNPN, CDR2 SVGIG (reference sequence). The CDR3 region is CAWGGTGGPTDTQYF. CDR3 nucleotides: TGTGCCTGGGGAGGGACAGGGGGTCCCACAGATACGCAGTATTTT.